A single T cell receptor beta chain is shown here with its context. The data were obtained in a study of shared clonotypes between healthy human individuals. Assay used: immunoSEQ multiplex PCR; TCRdb lists only in-frame clones, some missing. This sample yields about 1.1 million clones, of which 60% to 85% are seen a single time; roughly 0.9% belongs to the top ten. This receptor was taken from a man younger than 35 in good health. Some clones in this sample may be carry-over from other donors' samples. The material sequenced was memory CD4+ T cells from PBMCs. Subset: CD45RA-negative fraction.

The chain's CDR3 is CASSTTGASTDTQYF. The DNA for the CDR3 is TGTGCCAGCAGCACAACAGGGGCCAGCACAGATACGCAGTATTTT. This chain connects TRBV7-9 to TRBJ2-3, with TRBD1 matching over 7 bases. The length of the CDR3 is 15 residues. The V and J ends lost 5 bases and 0 bases, in that order; junction bases with no gene match: 5. Germline V gene lookup returns CDR1 SEHNR and CDR2 FQNEAQ (reference sequence). Complete variable domain (other parts from reference TRBV7-9 and TRBJ2-3): DTGVSQNPRHKITKRGQNVTFRCDPISEHNRLYWYRQTLGQGPEFLTYFQNEAQLEKSRLLSDRFSAERPKGSFSTLEIQRTEQGDSAMYLCASSTTGASTDTQYFGPGTRLTVL.